This T cell receptor (beta chain) derives from a study of human T cells and chemical hapten exposure. Library preparation tagged each individual cDNA molecule with a unique molecular identifier. TCRdb independently ran MiXCR on the RACE reads; one entry per CDR3 protein. The sample comprises about 180,000 distinct CDR3 sequences, approximately 29% of which are singletons, and roughly 3% rests with the top ten. Study-wide findings and caveats: Since the donors had alopecia, their immune response may not be the same as that of healthy people. It was expanded TCRs that formed significantly more large CDR3 similarity clusters than controls did.

Concerning this clonotype itself: Its cognate antigen is unknown.

The CDR3 length is 14 residues. After removal of 6 bases from V and 5 bases from J, the junction contained 2 bases not matched to a gene. Germline CDR1 and CDR2: SNHLY and FYNNEI. Documented time point: pre-sensitization, week 0. Specified treatment: therapeutic diphenylcyclopropenone sensitization with weekly scalp DPC. Each patch-test visit's blood sample preceded patch application. This chain uses TRBV2 with TRBJ1-4, with 11 bases that match TRBD1. This clonotype was obtained from a woman aged 25 to 45 with alopecia areata. Some clones in this sample may be carry-over from other donors' samples. Here the sequenced sample was whole blood, taken in connection with sensitization to the hapten diphenylcyclopropenone (DPC). The CDR3 protein is CASRRDRGNEKLFF. The CDR3 bases are TGTGCCAGCAGACGGGACAGGGGGAATGAAAAACTGTTTTTT.